This T cell receptor beta chain derives from a study of tissue T cells after allogeneic stem cell transplantation (dated by TCRdb to between 2021 and 2023). A note on the overall study: The study profiled TCR beta repertoires in many tissues obtained from research autopsies of patients with and without GVHD, and also in mouse models of GVHD. The human arm was a prospective observational study without blinding or randomization. Overall results and qualifications from the work: Blood and spleen T cells captured only a limited portion of the TCR repertoire detected in tissues, in both patients and mice. A small and clinically heterogeneous patient cohort was studied, and sampling depth was acknowledged as a limitation. Within patients, how anatomically similar tissues were was a major factor shaping TCR repertoire composition, regardless of disease or transplant status. Which tissue TCRs were alloreactive or antigen-specific was not determined in the study, and some clones might have been persisting host cells. Not many T cell clones showed up in more than one patient, yet clustering based on motifs uncovered repertoire signatures that were shared across patients in a tissue-specific way.

Reading the label with the study, this specimen's time point is: mouse harvest day 14 after allogeneic transplant. Each mouse graft consisted of 10^7 T-cell-depleted bone marrow cells plus 10^6 splenic CD5+ T cells and was given by tail vein injection. To model GVHD in mice, a major MHC-mismatch B6 (H2b) into BALB/c (H2d) model was used, and tissues were profiled at day 7 or 14. Mouse tissues and retro-orbital blood were harvested on day 7 or 14 post-transplant using separate sterile tools per animal; livers were flushed beforehand. Before genomic DNA isolation with the DNeasy Blood & Tissue Kit, mouse tissues were minced using razor blades in buffered saline. As for this clone: Its antigen is still unknown. This is a mouse receptor, so gene names and germline sequences are those of the mouse. The CDR3 end lies 1 residue beyond the end of the read and is filled in from the germline J gene.

Reading from cysteine to phenylalanine, the CDR3 counts 13 amino acids. Only the CDR3 bases that were read are kept: 36 of them, in frame from base 1. The germline V gene yields KGHTA for CDR1 and FQNQQP for CDR2. Library prep was done by the immunoSEQ multiplex PCR assay. TCRbeta CDR3 sequencing was done by Adaptive Biotechnologies at survey depth, reporting CDR3 sequences, V/J genes, productive frequency and template counts. TCR beta CDR3 regions were amplified from genomic DNA instead of RNA. As for the authors' bioinformatics: Jensen-Shannon divergence served to quantify pairwise repertoire overlap between tissues, with 0 meaning identical and 1 meaning complete divergence. Tissues were clustered by single-linkage agglomerative hierarchical clustering of pairwise JSD values, and the clustering results were displayed as dendrograms. All patient samples were analyzed with GLIPH2 using simulation_depth 1000, kmer_min_depth 3 and cdr3_length_cutoff 8, and only groups containing more than two unique CDR3s were kept. A standardized tissue-overlap score was generated by extrapolating Jaccard GLIPH-group overlap across patients to a standard repertoire size of 1000 clones. To look at how diversity was associated with clinical or experimental variables, linear mixed-effect models were used, with tissue treated as a fixed effect and individual treated as a random effect. Sourced from immuneACCESS, this table was stored by TCRdb with only in-frame sequences that have V and J called. A share of the clones is absent; for the studies checked, an unresolved V gene accounts for under half, and the remainder has no known explanation. The V and J calls and clone size are taken from that table; D and trimming were inferred from the DNA. The sample table shows roughly 4,700 clones, and roughly 32% are seen once. The ten largest clones capture approximately 9% of the sample.

What was sequenced was skin. Recombination joined TRBV23 with TRBJ1-2; TRBD1 is the table's D call and was not checked against the DNA. The receptor was derived from a female BALB/c mouse given C57BL/6 T cells with graft-versus-host disease after an allogeneic hematopoietic cell transplant. Incomplete CDR3 DNA: TGCTCCAGCAGTCGCAGGAAGGACTCCGACTACACC. Its protein product is CSSSRRKDSDYT. The entire CDR3 protein is CSSSRRKDSDYTF.